This TCR beta chain comes out of a study of graft-versus-host responses after intestinal transplantation. Points from the study as a whole: In patients with graft-donor T cell macrochimerism, allograft graft-versus-host to host-versus-graft clonal ratios were high.

Assay: immunoSEQ multiplex PCR; the TCRdb copy retains only in-frame clones and omits some. The data show 100,000 or so clones, over 75% seen once. The table lists this clone with a count of one. Antigen unknown. Germline values: CDR1 SGHAT, CDR2 FQNNGV. The CDR3 has 13 residues. Between the trimmed V and J ends, which lost 0 bases and 2 bases, there was a span of 4 bases. This sequence joins TRBV11-2 and TRBJ1-1, with D unclear. The material was unstimulated CD4+ T cells sorted from spleen or lymph node cells, obtained before transplant. This receptor was obtained from a human donor who was the organ donor for an intestinal transplant. The CDR3 here is CASSLEFNTEAFF. The CDR3 DNA is TGTGCCAGCAGCTTAGAGTTTAACACTGAAGCTTTCTTT.